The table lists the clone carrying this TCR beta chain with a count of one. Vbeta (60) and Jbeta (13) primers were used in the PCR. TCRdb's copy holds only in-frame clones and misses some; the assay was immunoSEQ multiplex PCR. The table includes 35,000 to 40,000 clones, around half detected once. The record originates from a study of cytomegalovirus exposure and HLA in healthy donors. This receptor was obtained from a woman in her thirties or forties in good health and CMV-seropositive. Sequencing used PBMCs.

The CDR3 loop is CAWSDYRLEETQYF. The CDR3 DNA is TGTGCCTGGAGTGACTATCGACTAGAAGAGACCCAGTACTTC. The genes are TRBV30 and TRBJ2-5, with D possibly matching TRBD2 (6 bases). The germline CDR1 and CDR2 sequences are GTSNPN and SVGIG (reference sequence). Trimming removed 1 base at V and 3 bases at J, with 12 bases between. This CDR3 comprises 14 residues.